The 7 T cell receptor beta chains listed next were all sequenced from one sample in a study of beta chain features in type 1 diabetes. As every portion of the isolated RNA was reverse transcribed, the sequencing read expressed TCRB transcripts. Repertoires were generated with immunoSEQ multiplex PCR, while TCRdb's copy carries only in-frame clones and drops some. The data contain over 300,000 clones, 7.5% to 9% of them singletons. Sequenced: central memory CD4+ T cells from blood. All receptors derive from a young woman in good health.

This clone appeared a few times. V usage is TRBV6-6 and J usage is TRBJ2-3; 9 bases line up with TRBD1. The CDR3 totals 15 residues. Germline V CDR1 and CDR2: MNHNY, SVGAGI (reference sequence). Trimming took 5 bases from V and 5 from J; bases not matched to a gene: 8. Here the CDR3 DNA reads TGTGCCAGCAGTAAGCCGGGACAGGGCCAAGATACGCAGTATTTT. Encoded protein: CASSKPGQGQDTQYF.

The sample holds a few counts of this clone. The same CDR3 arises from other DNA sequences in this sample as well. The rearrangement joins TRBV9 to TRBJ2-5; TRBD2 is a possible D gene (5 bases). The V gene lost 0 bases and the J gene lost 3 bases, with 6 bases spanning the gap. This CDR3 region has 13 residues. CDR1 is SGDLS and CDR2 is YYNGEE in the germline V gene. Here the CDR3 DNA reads TGTGCCAGCAGCGTAGGGACTGAAGAGACCCAGTACTTC. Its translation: CASSVGTEETQYF.

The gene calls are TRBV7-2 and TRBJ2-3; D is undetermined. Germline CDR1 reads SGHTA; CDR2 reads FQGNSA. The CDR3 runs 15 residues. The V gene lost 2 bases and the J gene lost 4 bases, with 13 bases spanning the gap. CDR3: CASSLLPGRPDTQYF. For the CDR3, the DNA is TGTGCCAGCAGCTTACTACCCGGGCGTCCAGATACGCAGTATTTT. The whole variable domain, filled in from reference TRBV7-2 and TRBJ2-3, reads GAGVSQSPSNKVTEKGKDVELRCDPISGHTALYWYRQSLGQGLEFLIYFQGNSAPDKSGLPSDRFSAERTGGSVSTLTIQRTQQEDSAVYLCASSLLPGRPDTQYFGPGTRLTVL.

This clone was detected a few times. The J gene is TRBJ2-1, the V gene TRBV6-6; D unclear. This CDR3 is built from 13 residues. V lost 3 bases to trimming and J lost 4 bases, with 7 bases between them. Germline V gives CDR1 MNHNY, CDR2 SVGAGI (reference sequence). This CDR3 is CASSYQIYNEQFF. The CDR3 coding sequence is TGTGCCAGCAGTTATCAGATATACAATGAGCAGTTCTTC.

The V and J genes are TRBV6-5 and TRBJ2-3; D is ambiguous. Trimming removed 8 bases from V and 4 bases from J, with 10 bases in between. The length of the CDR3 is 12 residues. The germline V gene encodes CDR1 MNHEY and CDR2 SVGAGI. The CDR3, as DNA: TGTGCCAGCGCGACCCCCGCAGATACGCAGTATTTT. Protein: CASATPADTQYF.

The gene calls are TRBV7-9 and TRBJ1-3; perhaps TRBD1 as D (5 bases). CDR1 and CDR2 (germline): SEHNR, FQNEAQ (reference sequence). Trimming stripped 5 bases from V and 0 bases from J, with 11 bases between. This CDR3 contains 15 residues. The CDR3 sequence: CASSPVTDSGNTIYF. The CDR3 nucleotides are TGTGCCAGCAGCCCCGTGACAGACTCTGGAAACACCATATATTTT.

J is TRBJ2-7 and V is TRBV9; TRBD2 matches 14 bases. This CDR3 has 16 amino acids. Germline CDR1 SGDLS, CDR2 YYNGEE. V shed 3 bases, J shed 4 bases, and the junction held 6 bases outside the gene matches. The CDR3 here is CASSAGTSGSLYEQYF. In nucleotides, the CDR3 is TGTGCCAGCAGCGCCGGGACTAGCGGGAGTTTGTACGAGCAGTACTTC. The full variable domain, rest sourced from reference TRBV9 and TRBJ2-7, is DSGVTQTPKHLITATGQRVTLRCSPRSGDLSVYWYQQSLDQGLQFLIQYYNGEERAKGNILERFSAQQFPDLHSELNLSSLELGDSALYFCASSAGTSGSLYEQYFGPGTRLTVT.